This T cell receptor beta chain derives from a study of CD8 T cells in Susac syndrome. When the RNA was reverse transcribed, random hexamers were used with an input of roughly 0.45 to 1 ug. The authors amplified TCR beta CDR3 across 54 Vbeta and 13 Jbeta using immunoSEQ multiplex PCR. From the immunoSEQ multiplex PCR reads, TCRdb called clonotypes with MiXCR, one entry per CDR3 protein. The sample carries about 140,000 distinct CDR3 sequences, over 85% recorded once. J was trimmed by 4 bases and V by 6 bases; bases with no gene match: 7. The germline CDR1 and CDR2 sequences are KGHDR and SFDVKD. The CDR3 is 15 amino acids.

The chain is built from TRBV24-1 and TRBJ2-2; 7 bases fit TRBD1. The sequence came from a human donor in good health. Sequencing was carried out using CD8+ T cells from PBMCs. CDR3 nucleotide sequence: TGTGCCACCAGTCCGCTGGCAGGGGGCACCGGGGAGCTGTTTTTT. Translation: CATSPLAGGTGELFF.